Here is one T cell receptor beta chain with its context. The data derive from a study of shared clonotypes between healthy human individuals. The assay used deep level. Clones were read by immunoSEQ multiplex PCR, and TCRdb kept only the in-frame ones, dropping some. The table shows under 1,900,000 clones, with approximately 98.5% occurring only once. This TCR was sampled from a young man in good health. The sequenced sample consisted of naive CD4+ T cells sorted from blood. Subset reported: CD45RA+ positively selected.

In DNA, the CDR3 is TGCGCCAGCAGCTTGGTAGGGGAGTCTGAAGCTTTCTTT. Its protein product is CASSLVGESEAFF. The chain has TRBV5-1 and TRBJ1-1; D possibly corresponds to TRBD1 (5 bases). CDR1 and CDR2 from the germline V gene are SGHRS and YFSETQ. The CDR3 has 13 amino acids. Trimming pared 0 bases from V and 6 bases from J, leaving 9 bases between.